This paragraph covers one T cell receptor beta chain sequence. This record belongs to a study of T cells after somatic rescue of genetic block. CDR3 length: 11 residues. The ends were cut back, 5 bases at V and 6 bases at J, with 6 bases in the middle. CDR1 is MNHEY and CDR2 is SVGAGI in the germline V gene. Clones were read by immunoSEQ multiplex PCR, and TCRdb kept only the in-frame ones, dropping some. The repertoire holds tens of thousands of clones, with 80% to 90% as singletons. This clonotype was obtained from a woman aged 18-30 years. The source material was peripheral blood mononuclear cells (PBMCs). The chain links TRBV6-5 to TRBJ2-3; the D is unclear. This CDR3 reads CASSLHDTQYF. The CDR3 coding sequence is TGTGCCAGCAGTCTACACGATACGCAGTATTTT.